Below, 25 T cell receptor beta chains from the same sample are listed, as sequenced in a study of response to subunit inactivated influenza vaccine. Each CDR3 protein is one row after TCRdb ran MiXCR on the RT-PCR reads. The repertoire holds 650,000 to 700,000 distinct CDR3 sequences, with 15% to 17% as singletons. Sequencing used PBMCs from blood, obtained 11 to 12 days after vaccination. Receptors were obtained from a man aged 50-59 years who received an inactivated influenza vaccine.

This sequence joins TRBV3-1 and TRBJ2-1; no firm D call. This CDR3 has 14 amino acids. From germline, CDR1 is LGHDT and CDR2 YNNKEL (reference sequence). The germline V and J ends were trimmed by 2 bases and 0 bases, with 5 bases remaining between them. CDR3 sequence: CASSQLSSYNEQFF. CDR3 nucleotides: TGTGCCAGCAGCCAACTCAGCTCCTACAATGAGCAGTTCTTC.

This sequence joins TRBV11-3 and TRBJ2-3; the match to TRBD2 covers 15 bases. The CDR3 sequence is 16 residues long. The germline V gene encodes CDR1 SGHNT and CDR2 YENEEA. The V gene end was trimmed by 5 bases and the J gene end by 6 bases; junction bases not matched to a gene: 6. The DNA for the CDR3 is TGTGCCAGCAGCCCTGGACTAGCGGGAGGGGTTGATACGCAGTATTTT. Translation: CASSPGLAGGVDTQYF.

The chain joins TRBV27 to TRBJ1-1; the match to TRBD1 covers 9 bases. The CDR3 runs 15 residues. CDR1 and CDR2 from the germline V gene are MNHEY and SMNVEV (reference sequence). With V trimmed by 1 base and J by 6 bases, 6 bases remained unmatched. The CDR3 spells CASSLFPGTGSEAFF. The CDR3, as DNA: TGTGCCAGCAGTTTATTCCCAGGGACAGGGTCTGAAGCTTTCTTT.

Details on this clonotype: One junction end disagrees with the germline gene, perhaps due to a read error. The chain uses TRBV11-2 and TRBJ2-5; possible D gene TRBD1, 5 bases. Germline values: CDR1 SGHAT, CDR2 FQNNGV. The length of the CDR3 is 16 residues. The CDR3 DNA is TGTGCCATCAGCTTAGGTGGGCAGGGTCGTCGATGGACCCAGTACTTC. This gives the protein CAISLGGQGRRWTQYF.

This clonotype was counted between two and nine times. V usage is TRBV29-1 and J usage is TRBJ2-7, with TRBD1 matching 7 bases. The trim removed 6 bases at V and 3 bases at J, leaving 5 bases unmatched. The CDR3 runs to 12 residues. Germline assignment: CDR1 SQVTM and CDR2 ANQGSEA. The CDR3 nucleotides read TGCAGCGTGGATACAGGGGTCTACGAGCAGTACTTC. Translated: CSVDTGVYEQYF.

The chain joins TRBV4-1 to TRBJ1-1; D is possibly TRBD1 (5 bases). Trimming cost V 3 bases and J 0 bases, with 11 bases left between them. The CDR3 consists of 15 residues. CDR1 MGHRA and CDR2 YSYEKL come from the germline V gene. CDR3 DNA: TGCGCCAGCAGCCAGGGACGGGTCATGAACACTGAAGCTTTCTTT. Protein: CASSQGRVMNTEAFF.

This clonotype showed up just a few times. The genes are TRBV4-3 and TRBJ1-1; D unresolved. The germline CDR1 and CDR2 sequences are LGHNA and YSLEER. Trimming took off 3 bases at V and 1 base at J, with 6 bases between the two ends. This CDR3 comprises 13 residues. The CDR3 nucleotides read TGCGCCAGCAGCCACAGAAGGAACACTGAAGCTTTCTTT. Encoded protein: CASSHRRNTEAFF.

This clonotype was found many times. The J gene is TRBJ2-3, the V gene TRBV29-1; D is unresolved. CDR1 and CDR2 from the germline V gene are SQVTM and ANQGSEA. CDR3 length equals 12 residues. Between the trimmed V and J ends, which lost 5 bases and 0 bases, there was a span of 6 bases. CDR3 amino acids: CSVSPSTDTQYF. For the CDR3, the DNA is TGCAGCGTTTCTCCTAGCACAGATACGCAGTATTTT.

The table lists this clonotype with a few counts. The V gene is TRBV3-1, the J gene TRBJ1-4, with no clear D. This CDR3 has 11 residues. CDR1 is LGHDT and CDR2 is YNNKEL in the germline V gene (reference sequence). The V end was cut by 4 bases, the J end by 5 bases, with 2 bases between. CDR3 residues: CASSRNEKLFF. The CDR3 DNA sequence: TGTGCCAGCAGCCGGAATGAAAAACTGTTTTTT.

There are a few counts of this clonotype. CDR3 coding DNA: TGTGCCAGCAGTTACTCGGTTGGCCGTAAGAGACTAGCCTTTACGCAGTATTTT. Its translation is CASSYSVGRKRLAFTQYF. J is TRBJ2-3 and V is TRBV6-5, with 7 bases identical to TRBD2. The CDR3 contains 18 residues. Germline V gene data show CDR1 as MNHEY and CDR2 as SVGAGI. With 0 bases clipped from V and 8 bases from J, the junction kept 17 bases outside the gene matches.

The chain uses TRBV5-1 and TRBJ2-1, with TRBD2 as a possible D gene (6 bases). Germline CDR1 reads SGHRS; CDR2 reads YFSETQ. Deletions cut 0 bases from V and 9 bases from J, with 13 bases between. This CDR3 has 14 residues. CDR3 sequence: CASSLAPSETEQFF. CDR3 DNA: TGCGCCAGCAGCTTGGCCCCTAGCGAGACTGAGCAGTTCTTC.

This chain uses TRBV20-1 with TRBJ1-5; TRBD1 aligns across 7 bases. The V gene end was trimmed by 2 bases and the J gene end by 5 bases; junction bases not matched to a gene: 0. The CDR3 runs to 12 residues. Per germline, CDR1 DFQATT and CDR2 SNEGSKA (reference sequence). The CDR3 here is CSARQGDQPQHF. The CDR3 nucleotides read TGCAGTGCTAGACAGGGGGATCAGCCCCAGCATTTT.

The V gene is TRBV5-1, the J gene TRBJ1-1; TRBD1 might be the D (5 bases). CDR3 length equals 14 residues. V was shortened by 1 base and J by 1 base, with 8 bases between the two germline ends. Germline V CDR1 and CDR2: SGHRS, YFSETQ. The CDR3 region is CASSLRRGNTEAFF. The DNA of the CDR3 is TGCGCCAGCAGCTTGAGGAGGGGGAACACTGAAGCTTTCTTT.

This clonotype occurred a few times. The chain has TRBV10-2 and TRBJ2-7, with 8 bases fitting TRBD2. From germline, CDR1 is WSHSY and CDR2 SAAADI. This CDR3 is built from 15 residues. V dropped 4 bases and J dropped 0; count of bases not matched to a gene: 5. The CDR3 nucleotides are TGCGCCAGCAGTGCCTTAGCGGGGAGCTCCTACGAGCAGTACTTC. Its translation: CASSALAGSSYEQYF.

The table lists this clonotype with a few counts. This chain connects TRBV20-1 to TRBJ1-6, with a tentative D call TRBD1 (5 bases). V dropped 8 bases and J dropped 7 bases, with 18 bases sitting between them. The CDR3 spans 14 residues. Germline V gene lookup returns CDR1 DFQATT and CDR2 SNEGSKA (reference sequence). CDR3 DNA sequence: TGCAGTCCTACTCCGTTCGGGGGGAATTCACCCCTCCACTTT. As protein: CSPTPFGGNSPLHF.

The chain links TRBV19 to TRBJ1-5; D uncertain. V lost 7 bases, J lost 3 bases, and 13 bases lay in between. CDR3 size: 14 residues. CDR1 and CDR2 (germline): LNHDA, SQIVND (reference sequence). The CDR3 reads CASTPLDANQPQHF. The CDR3 region has the DNA TGTGCCAGTACCCCCCTGGACGCCAATCAGCCCCAGCATTTT.

The J gene is TRBJ2-3, the V gene TRBV11-2; 15 bases agree with TRBD2. Germline trimming cut 2 bases from V and 4 bases from J; bases unmatched to any gene: 10. Germline values: CDR1 SGHAT, CDR2 FQNNGV. The CDR3 covers 19 residues. The CDR3 here is CASSLRGLAGGLVSDTQYF. The CDR3, as DNA: TGTGCCAGCAGCTTAAGGGGACTAGCGGGGGGCCTGGTTTCAGATACGCAGTATTTT.

This clonotype was detected once. V usage is TRBV2 and J usage is TRBJ1-1; TRBD1 is a possible D gene (5 bases). Germline V lookup: CDR1 SNHLY, CDR2 FYNNEI. Trimming pared 2 bases from V and 4 bases from J, leaving 11 bases between. The length of the CDR3 is 14 residues. The DNA of the CDR3 is TGTGCCAGCAGTGAATTGGGGGGGGGCACTGAAGCTTTCTTT. Protein: CASSELGGGTEAFF.

This clonotype was detected a few times. The rearrangement joins TRBV7-9 to TRBJ2-7; TRBD2 agrees at 10 bases. J lost 4 bases, V lost 4 bases, and 4 bases had no gene match. The CDR3 spans 14 residues. Germline V lookup: CDR1 SEHNR, CDR2 FQNEAQ (reference sequence). DNA of the CDR3: TGTGCCAGCAGCTCAACTAGCGGGGTTTACGAGCAGTACTTC. It encodes CASSSTSGVYEQYF. The full variable domain, completed using reference TRBV7-9 and TRBJ2-7, is DTGVSQNPRHKITKRGQNVTFRCDPISEHNRLYWYRQTLGQGPEFLTYFQNEAQLEKSRLLSDRFSAERPKGSFSTLEIQRTEQGDSAMYLCASSSTSGVYEQYFGPGTRLTVT.

This clonotype was recorded a few times. The rearrangement joins TRBV7-8 to TRBJ2-1; 9 bases agree with TRBD2. The V segment lost 3 bases and the J segment 8 bases; nucleotides outside the gene matches: 11. This CDR3 comprises 16 residues. Germline loops: CDR1 SGHVS, CDR2 FQNEAQ. This chain's CDR3 is CASSLRRLAGKDEQFF. Written as DNA, the CDR3 is TGTGCCAGCAGCTTGAGGCGTCTAGCGGGGAAAGATGAGCAGTTCTTC.

The rearrangement links TRBV11-2 to TRBJ2-7; perhaps TRBD2 as D (5 bases). Germline loops: CDR1 SGHAT, CDR2 FQNNGV. Trimming stripped 5 bases from V and 7 bases from J, with 15 bases between. The CDR3 extends over 13 amino acids. CDR3 DNA: TGTGCCAGCAGCGAGGACCGGCCGGGGGAGCAGTACTTC. This codes for CASSEDRPGEQYF.

The V gene is TRBV12-3 or TRBV12-4, the J gene TRBJ2-1, with 7 bases matching TRBD2. With V trimmed by 4 bases and J by 12 bases, 15 bases remained unmatched. This CDR3 is 15 amino acids long. The CDR3 sequence: CASSSPVEGGPRQFF. CDR3 DNA: TGTGCCAGCAGTTCCCCGGTTGAGGGAGGGCCGAGGCAGTTCTTC.

This clonotype was seen a few times. This sequence joins TRBV7-9 and TRBJ2-5; no clear D gene. V was pared by 2 bases and J by 5 bases, with 15 bases between. CDR1 SEHNR and CDR2 FQNEAQ come from the germline V gene (reference sequence). CDR3 size: 15 residues. CDR3 loop: CASSLPLKEFETQYF. CDR3 in DNA: TGTGCCAGCAGCTTACCCCTGAAAGAATTTGAGACCCAGTACTTC.

This clonotype was seen a few times. J is TRBJ2-7 and V is TRBV20-1, with TRBD2 matching 12 bases. Germline CDR1 DFQATT, CDR2 SNEGSKA (reference sequence). With V trimmed by 1 base and J by 3 bases, 1 base remained unmatched. The CDR3 has 14 residues. Here the CDR3 reads CSARATSGGYEQYF. CDR3 bases: TGCAGTGCTAGAGCGACTAGCGGGGGCTACGAGCAGTACTTC.

This clonotype was counted a few times. The V and J genes are TRBV29-1 and TRBJ2-1, with 12 bases identical to TRBD2. Germline loops: CDR1 SQVTM, CDR2 ANQGSEA. The CDR3 loop spans 19 amino acids. V dropped 5 bases and J dropped 7; count of bases not matched to a gene: 21. The CDR3 spells CSVPKGLAGGWIGWNEQFF. The CDR3 DNA sequence: TGCAGCGTTCCTAAGGGTCTAGCGGGAGGGTGGATTGGTTGGAATGAGCAGTTCTTC.